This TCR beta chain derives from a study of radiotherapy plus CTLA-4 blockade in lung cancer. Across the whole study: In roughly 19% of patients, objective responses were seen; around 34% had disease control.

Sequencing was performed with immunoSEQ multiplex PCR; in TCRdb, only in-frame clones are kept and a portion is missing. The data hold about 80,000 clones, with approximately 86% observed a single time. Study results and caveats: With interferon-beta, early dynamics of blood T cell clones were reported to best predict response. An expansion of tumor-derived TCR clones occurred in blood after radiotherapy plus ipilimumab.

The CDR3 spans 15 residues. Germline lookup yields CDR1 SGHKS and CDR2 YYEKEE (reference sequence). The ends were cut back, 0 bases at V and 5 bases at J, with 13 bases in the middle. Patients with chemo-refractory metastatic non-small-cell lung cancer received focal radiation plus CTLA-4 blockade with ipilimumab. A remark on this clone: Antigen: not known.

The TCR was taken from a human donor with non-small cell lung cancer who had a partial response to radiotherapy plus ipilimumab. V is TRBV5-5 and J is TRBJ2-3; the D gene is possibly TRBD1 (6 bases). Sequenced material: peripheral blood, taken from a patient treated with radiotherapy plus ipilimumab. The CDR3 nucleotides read TGTGCCAGCAGCTTGGATGGGGGCGCGCTAGATACGCAGTATTTT. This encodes CASSLDGGALDTQYF.